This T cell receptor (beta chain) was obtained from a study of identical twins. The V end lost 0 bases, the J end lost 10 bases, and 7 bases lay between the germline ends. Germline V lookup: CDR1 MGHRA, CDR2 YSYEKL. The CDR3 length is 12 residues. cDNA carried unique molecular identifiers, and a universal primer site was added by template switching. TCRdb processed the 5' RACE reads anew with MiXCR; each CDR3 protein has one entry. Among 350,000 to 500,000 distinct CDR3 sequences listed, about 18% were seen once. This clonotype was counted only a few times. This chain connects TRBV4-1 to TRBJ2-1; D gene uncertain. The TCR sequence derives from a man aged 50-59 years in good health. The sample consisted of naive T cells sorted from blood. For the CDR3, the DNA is TGCGCCAGCAGCCAAGATTACACAGAGCAGTTCTTC. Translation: CASSQDYTEQFF.